One and the same sample provided the 30 T cell receptor beta chains below, sequenced in a study of blood T cell repertoires in COVID-19. Profiled with immunoSEQ multiplex PCR; TCRdb holds only in-frame clones, not every one. The table lists hundreds of thousands of clones, 86% of them singletons, with almost 1.5% in the top ten. Sequenced: peripheral blood. Receptors were obtained from a woman in her thirties with active or convalescent COVID-19.

The chain couples TRBV2 to TRBJ2-3; a weak D match, TRBD1 (6 bases). V was trimmed by 7 bases and J by 0 bases, leaving 11 bases between them. There are 14 residues in the CDR3. Germline CDR1 and CDR2: SNHLY and FYNNEI. For the CDR3, the DNA is TGTGCCAGCACCTTAACAGGGAGCACAGATACGCAGTATTTT. Protein product: CASTLTGSTDTQYF.

The J gene is TRBJ1-1, the V gene TRBV5-1; perhaps TRBD1 as D (6 bases). The CDR3 is made up of 15 amino acids. With 2 bases removed from V and 1 base from J, the gap between germline ends came to 12 bases. The germline CDR1 and CDR2 sequences are SGHRS and YFSETQ. The CDR3 DNA follows: TGCGCCAGCAGCTTACCCCCGGGACAGAACACTGAAGCTTTCTTT. Amino acids: CASSLPPGQNTEAFF.

The genes are TRBV4-2 and TRBJ2-1; no definite D call. Per the germline V gene, CDR1 is LGHNA and CDR2 is YNFKEQ. CDR3 length: 15 amino acids. V was shortened by 1 base and J by 6 bases, with 13 bases between the two germline ends. The CDR3 spells CASSQVSSMGNEQFF. The CDR3 DNA follows: TGTGCCAGCAGCCAAGTGTCTAGTATGGGCAATGAGCAGTTCTTC.

This chain connects TRBV3-1 (or the pseudogene TRBV3-2) to TRBJ2-7; 9 bases map to TRBD1. After removal of 2 bases from V and 6 bases from J, the junction contained 5 bases not matched to a gene. Germline values: CDR1 LGHDT, CDR2 YNNKEL (reference sequence). The CDR3 loop spans 14 amino acids. In DNA, the CDR3 is TGTGCCAGCAGCCAAAAGACAGGGGGAGGCGAGCAGTACTTC. Its translation is CASSQKTGGGEQYF.

The chain has TRBV5-6 and TRBJ2-7; D is possibly TRBD1 (6 bases). Trimming shortened V by 4 bases and J by 4 bases, and 9 bases separated the two germline ends. Germline V gene sequence: CDR1 SGHDT, CDR2 YYEEEE. The CDR3 is made up of 12 amino acids. CDR3 residues: CASSPQGYEQYF. As DNA, the CDR3 is TGTGCCAGCAGCCCACAGGGTTACGAGCAGTACTTC.

The genes are TRBV5-4 and TRBJ1-6, with D tentatively TRBD1 (6 bases). The CDR3 totals 16 residues. Germline loops: CDR1 SGHNT, CDR2 YYREEE (reference sequence). With 0 bases removed from V and 8 bases from J, the gap between germline ends came to 15 bases. Here the CDR3 reads CASSLAGGAGDSPLHF. Written as DNA, the CDR3 is TGTGCCAGCAGCTTGGCGGGGGGCGCCGGCGATTCACCCCTCCACTTT.

This chain joins TRBV4-1 and TRBJ2-3, with 12 positions matching TRBD2. CDR1 and CDR2 from the germline V gene are MGHRA and YSYEKL. The ends lost 3 bases at V and 2 bases at J; junction bases unmatched: 6. The CDR3 totals 17 residues. CDR3: CASSQTLAGGITDTQYF. CDR3 in DNA: TGCGCCAGCAGCCAGACCCTAGCGGGAGGGATCACAGATACGCAGTATTTT.

The CDR3 sequence: CASSQPAEAGLYNEQFF. In DNA form, the CDR3 reads TGCGCCAGCAGCCAACCCGCAGAGGCAGGGCTATACAATGAGCAGTTCTTC. The rearrangement joins TRBV4-1 to TRBJ2-1, with D possibly being TRBD1 (5 bases). The germline V gene has CDR1 MGHRA and CDR2 YSYEKL. CDR3 length equals 17 residues. V was cut by 2 bases and J by 4 bases, with 18 bases left in between.

The chain carries TRBV7-2 and TRBJ2-7; D is unclear. The CDR3 length is 15 residues. The germline CDR1 and CDR2 sequences are SGHTA and FQGNSA. V was shortened by 2 bases and J by 1 base, with 12 bases between the two germline ends. Here the CDR3 DNA reads TGTGCCAGCAGCTTATCATCCCTTACTTCCTACGAGCAGTACTTC. Residues: CASSLSSLTSYEQYF.

V is TRBV29-1 and J is TRBJ2-1; 7 bases fit TRBD1. V was clipped by 4 bases and J by 5 bases; unmatched bases: 14. The CDR3 is made up of 16 amino acids. CDR1 is SQVTM and CDR2 is ANQGSEA in the germline V gene. CDR3 sequence reads: CSVVVLDRVVDNEQFF. Written as DNA, the CDR3 is TGCAGCGTTGTAGTTCTAGACAGGGTGGTAGACAATGAGCAGTTCTTC.

This clone was recorded once. The V call is TRBV28, the J call TRBJ1-4, with 7 nucleotides matching TRBD1. The V and J ends lost 3 bases and 0 bases, in that order; junction bases with no gene match: 7. Germline CDR1 MDHEN, CDR2 SYDVKM. The CDR3 length is 17 residues. The CDR3 DNA reads as TGTGCCAGCAGTTTGGACTTCGGGACAGCAACTAATGAAAAACTGTTTTTT. Protein: CASSLDFGTATNEKLFF.

Details on this clone: The sample has other DNA sequences that encode this CDR3 too. The rearrangement joins TRBV19 to TRBJ1-5; D is undetermined. The V end was cut by 5 bases, the J end by 2 bases, with 7 bases between. Germline CDR1 reads LNHDA; CDR2 reads SQIVND (reference sequence). This CDR3 is built from 13 residues. The CDR3 nucleotides are TGTGCCAGTAGTTCGGGTCGCAATCAGCCCCAGCATTTT. Its translation is CASSSGRNQPQHF. The whole variable domain, filled in from reference TRBV19 and TRBJ1-5, reads DGGITQSPKYLFRKEGQNVTLSCEQNLNHDAMYWYRQDPGQGLRLIYYSQIVNDFQKGDIAEGYSVSREKKESFPLTVTSAQKNPTAFYLCASSSGRNQPQHFGDGTRLSIL.

This rearrangement joins TRBV27 to TRBJ1-1, with D possibly TRBD1 on 6 matching bases. Germline CDR1 and CDR2: MNHEY and SMNVEV (reference sequence). This CDR3 spans 15 amino acids. V lost 5 bases, J lost 4 bases, and 17 bases lay in between. This chain's CDR3 is CASSALQGPTTEAFF. CDR3 bases: TGTGCCAGCAGTGCCCTCCAGGGGCCGACCACTGAAGCTTTCTTT.

DNA for the CDR3: TGTGCCAGCAGTCTCACACAACTAGGACAGGGAACATCTGGGGCCAACGTCCTGACTTTC. Its protein is CASSLTQLGQGTSGANVLTF. The rearrangement uses TRBV2 and TRBJ2-6; 8 nucleotides align to TRBD1. The CDR3 is 20 amino acids. The J segment lost 1 base and the V segment lost 5 bases, leaving 16 bases of the junction unmatched. Germline values: CDR1 SNHLY, CDR2 FYNNEI.

This chain connects TRBV10-2 to TRBJ2-3, with 10 bases aligning to TRBD2. CDR3 length: 15 residues. With V trimmed by 6 bases and J by 2 bases, 5 bases remained unmatched. Germline CDR1 and CDR2: WSHSY and SAAADI. Written as DNA, the CDR3 is TGCGCCAGCAGCAGGACTAGCGGATCCACAGATACGCAGTATTTT. Translated, it gives CASSRTSGSTDTQYF.

The gene calls are TRBV5-8 and TRBJ2-1, with TRBD1 matching 10 bases. Germline-derived CDR1 and CDR2 are SGHTS and YDEGEE. The J segment lost 7 bases and the V segment lost 4 bases, leaving 5 bases of the junction unmatched. This CDR3 spans 14 amino acids. The DNA for the CDR3 is TGTGCCAGCAGCGGGACAGGGGCCGGTAATGAGCAGTTCTTC. Protein: CASSGTGAGNEQFF.

The CDR3 sequence is CASSYPGQANTEAFF. CDR3 nucleotide sequence: TGTGCCAGCAGCTATCCGGGACAGGCGAACACTGAAGCTTTCTTT. The rearrangement links TRBV7-4 to TRBJ1-1; 8 positions agree with TRBD1. The germline gives CDR1 SGHVT, CDR2 SQSDAQ. The CDR3 is 15 residues long. V was clipped by 4 bases and J by 1 base; unmatched bases: 5.

The CDR3 nucleotides read TGTGCCAGCAGCTTAGCAAGACAGGGGGGGAGCACCGGGGAGCTGTTTTTT. It yields the protein CASSLARQGGSTGELFF. This rearrangement joins TRBV11-2 to TRBJ2-2; 9 bases align to TRBD1. CDR1 and CDR2 (germline): SGHAT, FQNNGV. The CDR3 has 17 amino acids. V lost 1 base, J lost 4 bases, and 7 bases stayed unmatched.

The chain has TRBV5-1 and TRBJ2-3; the D gene is possibly TRBD1 (6 bases). The germline CDR1 and CDR2 sequences are SGHRS and YFSETQ. CDR3 length: 16 amino acids. Trimming removed 4 bases at V and 4 bases at J, with 19 bases between. This chain's CDR3 is CASSLTGFGPPDTQYF. The CDR3 DNA reads TGCGCCAGCAGCCTTACAGGGTTTGGTCCCCCAGATACGCAGTATTTT.

The gene calls are TRBV15 and TRBJ1-2, with 10 bases aligning to TRBD1. Germline V gives CDR1 LNHNV, CDR2 YYDKDF (reference sequence). This CDR3 region has 15 residues. V was clipped by 6 bases and J by 2 bases; unmatched bases: 6. In DNA form, the CDR3 reads TGTGCCACCAGGGGGACAGGGGACCTAAACTATGGCTACACCTTC. Its protein is CATRGTGDLNYGYTF.

The rearrangement uses TRBV2 and TRBJ2-7; D perhaps matches TRBD1 (6 bases). V dropped 4 bases and J dropped 3 bases, with 10 bases sitting between them. The CDR3 has 13 amino acids. Germline CDR1 is SNHLY and CDR2 is FYNNEI. CDR3 in DNA: TGTGCCAGCAGTGGGGACATTCTCTACGAGCAGTACTTC. It is translated as CASSGDILYEQYF.

The chain uses TRBV9 and TRBJ1-2; D uncertain. This CDR3 region has 15 residues. Germline values: CDR1 SGDLS, CDR2 YYNGEE. V dropped 0 bases and J dropped 0 bases, with 9 bases sitting between them. The CDR3 loop is CASSVVSTANYGYTF. The CDR3 nucleotides are TGTGCCAGCAGCGTAGTGTCAACAGCTAACTATGGCTACACCTTC.

The J gene is TRBJ2-3, the V gene TRBV4-2, with 9 bases lining up with TRBD2. With V trimmed by 1 base and J by 1 base, 0 bases remained unmatched. CDR3 length: 15 amino acids. The germline V gene encodes CDR1 LGHNA and CDR2 YNFKEQ. The CDR3 protein is CASSQGLAGTDTQYF. DNA for the CDR3: TGTGCCAGCAGCCAAGGACTAGCGGGCACAGATACGCAGTATTTT.

This sequence joins TRBV29-1 and TRBJ2-3, with D perhaps matching TRBD2 (6 bases). The CDR3 is 13 amino acids. V was shortened by 7 bases and J by 4 bases, with 15 bases between the two germline ends. Germline CDR1 is SQVTM and CDR2 is ANQGSEA. The CDR3 here is CSARTWGADTQYF. The CDR3 DNA follows: TGCAGCGCGCGCACTTGGGGGGCAGATACGCAGTATTTT.

The V gene is TRBV18, the J gene TRBJ1-1; D is perhaps TRBD1 (6 bases). Trimming removed 3 bases from V and 2 bases from J, with 13 bases in between. The germline V gene encodes CDR1 KGHSH and CDR2 LQKENI. The length of the CDR3 is 15 residues. CDR3 DNA: TGTGCCAGCTCACCCCTTGGGACAACCAACACTGAAGCTTTCTTT. It yields the protein CASSPLGTTNTEAFF.

This clone has a handful of counts. The V and J genes are TRBV7-9 and TRBJ2-1; 8 bases agree with TRBD2. The CDR3 consists of 16 residues. Germline V lookup: CDR1 SEHNR, CDR2 FQNEAQ (reference sequence). Trimming removed 4 bases from V and 2 bases from J; junction bases left unmatched: 7. CDR3 in DNA: TGTGCCAGCAGCTCCTTACTAGCGGATCCCTACAATGAGCAGTTCTTC. This codes for CASSSLLADPYNEQFF.

This clone has just one count. The gene calls are TRBV6-5 and TRBJ1-1; 9 bases are a match to TRBD1. The CDR3 spans 14 residues. The V gene's germline CDR1 is MNHEY and CDR2 SVGAGI. Unmatched junction bases numbered 7, after V lost 8 bases and J lost 3 bases. The CDR3 loop is CASADRGLYTEAFF. The DNA for the CDR3 is TGTGCCAGCGCGGACAGGGGATTGTACACTGAAGCTTTCTTT.

Points on this clone: The sample has other DNA sequences that encode this CDR3 too. The chain joins TRBV14 to TRBJ1-1; D not certain. Germline V CDR1 and CDR2: SGHDN, FVKESK. Between the trimmed V and J ends, which lost 0 bases and 2 bases, there was a span of 7 bases. The CDR3 runs to 14 residues. CDR3 nucleotide sequence: TGTGCCAGCAGCCAAGAGGCAGTCAACACTGAAGCTTTCTTT. Translating gives CASSQEAVNTEAFF.

As DNA, the CDR3 is TGCGCCAGCAGCTTGGCCGGGAGCGGGCGAGACTACAATGAGCAGTTCTTC. This codes for CASSLAGSGRDYNEQFF. The chain combines TRBV5-1 with TRBJ2-1; a weak D match, TRBD2 (6 bases). V lost 0 bases, J lost 3 bases, and 16 bases lay in between. The germline V gene has CDR1 SGHRS and CDR2 YFSETQ. The CDR3 length is 17 residues. Based on the CDR3 plus reference TRBV5-1 and TRBJ2-1, the full variable domain is KAGVTQTPRYLIKTRGQQVTLSCSPISGHRSVSWYQQTPGQGLQFLFEYFSETQRNKGNFPGRFSGRQFSNSRSEMNVSTLELGDSALYLCASSLAGSGRDYNEQFFGPGTRLTVL.

The rearrangement joins TRBV4-1 to TRBJ2-7, with 13 bases matching TRBD2. This CDR3 has 16 residues. Trimming at V came to 3 bases and at J to 5 bases, leaving 7 bases not matched to a gene. The V gene's germline CDR1 is MGHRA and CDR2 YSYEKL. In DNA form, the CDR3 reads TGCGCCAGCAGCCACCCCGAGGGGACTAGCGGGAACGAGCAGTACTTC. Translated: CASSHPEGTSGNEQYF.